A single sample is the source of the 5 T cell receptor beta chains below, sequenced in a study of shared clonotypes between healthy human individuals (TCRdb year 2020). Library preparation used the immunoSEQ multiplex PCR assay. TCRdb stores this immuneACCESS table with in-frame sequences only. Part of the clones is absent; in the studies checked, under half of the shortfall reflects unresolved V genes, and no reason is known for the rest. The sample table contains 90,000 to 120,000 clones; only one count was recorded for about 67% of them. The ten largest make up approximately 23% of the sample. Sequencing was done on a sample of memory CD8+ T cells sorted from blood. This sample's cell subset or site label indicates: CD45RO+ cells pooled with CCR7-negative TemRA cells. The receptors stem from a woman in her twenties or thirties in good health.

The V gene is TRBV19, the J gene TRBJ1-2, with D perhaps TRBD1 (5 bases). CDR1 is LNHDA, CDR2 SQIVND, per germline (reference sequence). Trimming took 5 bases from V and 8 from J, leaving 18 bases between them. This CDR3 is 14 amino acids long. DNA of the CDR3: TGTGCCAGTAGTCCCGTTGGGACGCCCAACGGCTACACCTTC. As protein: CASSPVGTPNGYTF.

The chain employs TRBV7-8 and TRBJ2-5; 12 bases agree with TRBD1. The CDR3 is 17 residues long. Germline V gives CDR1 SGHVS, CDR2 FQNEAQ. V shed 4 bases and J 5 bases; nucleotides not matched to a gene: 11. Written as DNA, the CDR3 is TGTGCCAGCAGCTCAGAGCCGGGACAGGGGGCGAAGGAGACCCAGTACTTC. It is translated as CASSSEPGQGAKETQYF.

The chain is built from TRBV10-1 and TRBJ2-1; no definite D call. V gave up 6 bases and J gave up 4 bases, with 10 bases separating them. This CDR3 has 13 residues. Germline loops: CDR1 WNHNN, CDR2 SYGVQD (reference sequence). For the CDR3, the DNA is TGCGCCAGCAGCTCCGACGGGTACAATGAGCAGTTCTTC. This translates into CASSSDGYNEQFF.

This sequence joins TRBV5-1 and TRBJ2-1; the D gene is possibly TRBD2 (6 bases). Germline assignment: CDR1 SGHRS and CDR2 YFSETQ. With 4 bases removed from V and 7 bases from J, the gap between germline ends came to 21 bases. CDR3 length: 16 residues. CDR3 residues: CASSPDLGGSGNEQFF. CDR3 DNA sequence: TGCGCCAGCAGCCCGGACCTTGGGGGGAGTGGTAATGAGCAGTTCTTC.

Remarks on this clone: This may be a read error: a much more frequent sequence differs by one nucleotide. The chain couples TRBV14 to TRBJ2-2; 14 bases fit TRBD2. Germline V gives CDR1 SGHDN, CDR2 FVKESK. The V gene end was trimmed by 6 bases and the J gene end by 4 bases; junction bases not matched to a gene: 1. This CDR3 is built from 15 residues. In DNA, the CDR3 is TGTGCCAGCAGAGGGACTAGCGGGAGCACCGGGGAGCTGTTTTTT. It codes for CASRGTSGSTGELFF.